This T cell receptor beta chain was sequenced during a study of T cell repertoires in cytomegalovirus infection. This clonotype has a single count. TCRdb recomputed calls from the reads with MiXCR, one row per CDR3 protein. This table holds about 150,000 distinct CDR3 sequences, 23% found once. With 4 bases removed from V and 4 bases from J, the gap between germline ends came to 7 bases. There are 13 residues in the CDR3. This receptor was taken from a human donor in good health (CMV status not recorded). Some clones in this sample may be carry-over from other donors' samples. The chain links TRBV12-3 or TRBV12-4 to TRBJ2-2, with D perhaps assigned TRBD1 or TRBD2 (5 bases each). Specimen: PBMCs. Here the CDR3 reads CASSYGTTGELFF. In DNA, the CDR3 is TGTGCCAGCAGTTACGGGACCACCGGGGAGCTGTTTTTT.